These T cell receptor beta chains were read from a single sample in a study of cytomegalovirus exposure and HLA in healthy donors. Sequenced by immunoSEQ multiplex PCR; TCRdb stores in-frame clones only, minus some. The sample lists approximately 110,000 clones; about 85% were seen once. The source material was PBMCs. The receptors shown here come from a woman aged 18 to 35 in good health and CMV-seropositive. The CDR3 runs from the conserved cysteine through the conserved F or W. A D gene is named only where the DNA matches it firmly. Not every row has a clone size; where given, it reads once, few, many or a size class.

>TRBV10-1|.|TRBJ2-1|TRBD2
TGCGCCAGCACCCAAAGCGGGAGCCCCTCCAATGAGCAGTTCTTC
CASTQSGSPSNEQFF
>TRBV4-1|.|TRBJ1-6|TRBD1
TGCGCCAGCAGCCAAGATCCGGGACAGAGTTATTCACCCCTCCACTTT
CASSQDPGQSYSPLHF
>TRBV6-1|once|TRBJ1-4|.
TGTGCCAGCCGGAAAGCGGGGCCGGGTAATGAAAAACTGTTTTTT
CASRKAGPGNEKLFF
>TRBV7-8|.|TRBJ2-3|.
TGTGCCAGCAGCCCCGGTGTTAGCACAGATACGCAGTATTTT
CASSPGVSTDTQYF
>TRBV10-3|.|TRBJ2-5|TRBD1
TGTGCCATCAGCGGGACAGTCCAAGAGACCCAGTACTTC
CAISGTVQETQYF
>TRBV5-1|.|TRBJ2-2|TRBD2
TGCGCCAGCAGCCCGGACGGGACTAGGGCCGGGGAGCTGTTTTTT
CASSPDGTRAGELFF
>TRBV27|.|TRBJ2-7|.
TGTGCCAGCAGACGGGACAGCGGGTTGTACGAGCAGTACTTC
CASRRDSGLYEQYF
>TRBV27|.|TRBJ2-2|TRBD2
TGTGCCAGCAGTTTAGGGGTACTAGCGGGAGTTACCGGGGAGCTGTTTTTT
CASSLGVLAGVTGELFF
>TRBV28|few|TRBJ1-5|TRBD1
TGTGCCAGCAGTTTGGACAGGGCTGCAAATCAGCCCCAGCATTTT
CASSLDRAANQPQHF
>TRBV19|.|TRBJ2-7|TRBD1
TGTGCCAGTAGTACAGGGGGCGAGCAGTACTTC
CASSTGGEQYF
>TRBV5-6|.|TRBJ2-5|TRBD2
TGTGCCAGCAGCTCCCCCCTGGGGGAGGGCCCCGAGACCCAGTACTTC
CASSSPLGEGPETQYF
>TRBV4-1|few|TRBJ2-2|TRBD2
TGCGCCAGCATGAGAGGGGAGGGATACACCGGGGAGCTGTTTTTT
CASMRGEGYTGELFF
>TRBV15|.|TRBJ1-4|.
TGTGCCACCAGCCGGGGGATTAATGAAAAACTGTTTTTT
CATSRGINEKLFF
>TRBV5-1|.|TRBJ2-3|.
TGCGCCAGCACCTTGGGCAGGCACCAGAGCACAGATACGCAGTATTTT
CASTLGRHQSTDTQYF
>TRBV15|.|TRBJ1-4|TRBD1
TGTGCCACCAGCAAAACCCAAGGGACAGGGTCTGAAAAACTGTTTTTT
CATSKTQGTGSEKLFF
>TRBV11-2|.|TRBJ2-3|TRBD1
TGTGCCAGCAGCTTAGGTGGACAGGGAGGAGGTACGCAGTATTTT
CASSLGGQGGGTQYF
>TRBV7-9|.|TRBJ2-1|.
TGTGCCAGCAGCCCCCCGGAGGGGACCCCCTACAATGAGCAGTTCTTC
CASSPPEGTPYNEQFF
>TRBV7-9|.|TRBJ1-1|.
TGTGCCAGCAGCTTCGAGATGAACACTGAAGCTTTCTTT
CASSFEMNTEAFF
>TRBV27|few|TRBJ2-1|TRBD1
TGTGCCAGCAGAATCGGACAGGGGGCCGCCAATGAGCAGTTCTTC
CASRIGQGAANEQFF
>TRBV11-3|.|TRBJ1-1|.
TGTGCCAGCAGCTTCGACACCCTTAGCGGCACTGAAGCTTTCTTT
CASSFDTLSGTEAFF
>TRBV27|.|TRBJ1-4|.
TGTGCCAGCAGTCTAAGGGGTGAAAAACTGTTTTTT
CASSLRGEKLFF
>TRBV6-1|.|TRBJ1-1|.
TGTGCCAGCAGTACTAAAACAAGGACTGAAGCTTTCTTT
CASSTKTRTEAFF
>TRBV14|.|TRBJ2-7|TRBD1
TGTGCCAGCAGCCAAGGGGGCAGGGGGTTCGGCTACGAGCAGTACTTC
CASSQGGRGFGYEQYF
>TRBV20-1|.|TRBJ1-2|.
TGCAGTGCTAGTTATAATGGCTACACCTTC
CSASYNGYTF
>TRBV28|.|TRBJ2-7|.
TGTGCCAGCAGTAGCCCCTACGAGCAGTACTTC
CASSSPYEQYF
>TRBV18|.|TRBJ2-1|.
TGTGCCAGCTCACCACCTAACAGGGCCCTCTCCTACAATGAGCAGTTCTTC
CASSPPNRALSYNEQFF
>TRBV5-4|.|TRBJ1-1|.
TGTGCCAGCAGCTGGAAAAAGGGGGGGGCGAACACTGAAGCTTTCTTT
CASSWKKGGANTEAFF
>TRBV27|.|TRBJ1-5|.
TGTGCCAGCAGCCTTCTAGAGTATCAGCCCCAGCATTTT
CASSLLEYQPQHF
>TRBV5-4|.|TRBJ1-6|.
TGTGCCAGCACCTTGGGTGGCCAGGGCAATTCACCCCTCCACTTT
CASTLGGQGNSPLHF
>TRBV7-7|.|TRBJ2-1|.
TGTGCTAGCAGCTTAGCGTCGTCCAATGAGCAGTTCTTC
CASSLASSNEQFF
>TRBV6-6|.|TRBJ1-5|TRBD1
TGTGCCAGCAGTTACTCGAACCCAGGGGGCTCTCAGCCCCAGCATTTT
CASSYSNPGGSQPQHF
>TRBV19|.|TRBJ2-3|.
TGTGCCAGTAGTATGAGGTCAGGGGCTGGCACAGATACGCAGTATTTT
CASSMRSGAGTDTQYF
>TRBV18|.|TRBJ2-5|.
TGTGCCAGCTCACCACCTTATGGCAGGGGAGAGACCCAGTACTTC
CASSPPYGRGETQYF
>TRBV2|.|TRBJ1-2|.
TGTGCCAGCAGTGGGGAGGGGTTCTATGGCTACACCTTC
CASSGEGFYGYTF
>TRBV6-4|few|TRBJ2-6|TRBD1
TGTGCCAGCAGTGACGGGACAGGGGGCGCTGGGGCCAACGTCCTGACTTTC
CASSDGTGGAGANVLTF
>TRBV11-2|few|TRBJ2-7|TRBD2
TGTGCCAGCAGGCGGAGCGGGAGGGACGAGCAGTACTTC
CASRRSGRDEQYF
>TRBV9|.|TRBJ2-7|TRBD2
TGTGCCAGCAGCGCCCCGACTAGCGGGGGGCCCCACGAGCAGTACTTC
CASSAPTSGGPHEQYF
>TRBV18|.|TRBJ2-1|TRBD1
TGTGCCAGCTCACCAACGCCAGGGGGAGAGCAGTTCTTC
CASSPTPGGEQFF
>TRBV6-1|.|TRBJ2-1|TRBD1
TGTGCCGGCCAGACAGGGCCCAATGAGCAGTTCTTC
CAGQTGPNEQFF
>TRBV28|once|TRBJ2-5|TRBD1
TGTGCCAGCAGTGGGTTGACAGGGGGCATCGGGGAGACCCAGTACTTC
CASSGLTGGIGETQYF
>TRBV18|.|TRBJ2-4|.
TGTGCCAGCTCACCGTCTCCAGGGTTGGGGGCCAAAAACATTCAGTACTTC
CASSPSPGLGAKNIQYF
>TRBV5-4|.|TRBJ2-7|TRBD1
TGTGCCAGCAGCCTGGAGACAGGGTACGAGCAGTACTTC
CASSLETGYEQYF
>TRBV19|.|TRBJ1-1|.
TGTGCCAGTAGTATAGGGACAGAAATCCTGGAAGCTTTCTTT
CASSIGTEILEAFF
>TRBV7-2|.|TRBJ1-3|.
TGTGCCAGCAGCTTAGGGAGGCCAGGACGGATCTCTGGAAACACCATATATTTT
CASSLGRPGRISGNTIYF
>TRBV12-5|.|TRBJ2-7|TRBD1
TGTGCTAGTGGGACGGGACAGGGGGCCTACGAGCAGTACTTC
CASGTGQGAYEQYF
>TRBV7-3|.|TRBJ2-2|TRBD2
TGTGCCAGCAGCTTAGATCTGCGGGGGGCGGAGAACACCGGGGAGCTGTTTTTT
CASSLDLRGAENTGELFF
>TRBV4-1|.|TRBJ1-6|.
TGCGCCAGCAGCCAAGGGGGGGGACGGACGTATAATTCACCCCTCCACTTT
CASSQGGGRTYNSPLHF
>TRBV12-5|.|TRBJ2-5|.
TGTGCTAGTGGTTCTGGACTACCGGGGGAGACCCAGTACTTC
CASGSGLPGETQYF
>TRBV7-2|.|TRBJ1-3|TRBD1
TGTGCCAGCAGCTTAAGGACAGGGGGAAACACCATATATTTT
CASSLRTGGNTIYF
>TRBV9|.|TRBJ2-3|TRBD2
TGTGCCAGCAGCGTAGCTAGGTCTGGCGGGGGGGCCGTAGATACGCAGTATTTT
CASSVARSGGGAVDTQYF
>TRBV7-2|.|TRBJ1-2|.
TGTGCCAGCAGCTTAGGAGGAAGATCAGGGGTTGACGGCTACACCTTC
CASSLGGRSGVDGYTF
>TRBV28|.|TRBJ2-7|.
TGTGCCAGCAAAACCGCAGGGAATCCGTCCTACGAGCAGTACTTC
CASKTAGNPSYEQYF
>TRBV28|.|TRBJ2-7|.
TGTGCCAGCAGTCAGGGGCCAACCTACGAGCAGTACTTC
CASSQGPTYEQYF